Listed below are T cell receptor beta chains from one sample, sequenced in a study of cytomegalovirus exposure and HLA in healthy donors. Method: immunoSEQ multiplex PCR; TCRdb's copy keeps in-frame clones and lacks some. In the table there are about 130,000 clones, 73% of which are singletons. The sequencing input was PBMCs. The receptors derive from a woman between 40 and 50 years old in good health and CMV-seropositive. CDR3s include the opening cysteine and the closing phenylalanine or tryptophan. The order of the fields is J gene, clone size, V gene, D gene, CDR3 protein, CDR3 DNA. A D gene is named only where the DNA matches it firmly. Only some rows state a clone size, as once, few, many or a class for expanded clones.

j_call: TRBJ1-5
clone_size: NA
v_call: TRBV5-6
d_call: TRBD1
cdr3_aa: CASSPGQGNNQPQHF
cdr3_nt: TGTGCCAGCAGCCCCGGACAGGGAAACAATCAGCCCCAGCATTTT

j_call: TRBJ1-1
clone_size: NA
v_call: TRBV19
d_call: TRBD1
cdr3_aa: CASSTWTGGTEAFF
cdr3_nt: TGTGCCAGTAGTACCTGGACAGGCGGCACTGAAGCTTTCTTT

j_call: TRBJ1-3
clone_size: NA
v_call: TRBV11-2
d_call: NA
cdr3_aa: CASSLVKPSSSGNTIYF
cdr3_nt: TGTGCCAGCAGTTTAGTAAAACCCTCCAGCTCTGGAAACACCATATATTTT

j_call: TRBJ1-2
clone_size: NA
v_call: TRBV11-2
d_call: NA
cdr3_aa: CASSLTSGGYTF
cdr3_nt: TGTGCCAGCAGCTTGACGAGCGGGGGCTACACCTTC

j_call: TRBJ2-7
clone_size: NA
v_call: TRBV4-3
d_call: NA
cdr3_aa: CASSQEQLGDYEQYF
cdr3_nt: TGCGCCAGCAGCCAAGAACAGTTGGGCGACTACGAGCAGTACTTC

j_call: TRBJ2-1
clone_size: NA
v_call: TRBV11-2
d_call: NA
cdr3_aa: CASSLVRRVWPYNEQFF
cdr3_nt: TGTGCCAGCAGCTTAGTAAGGAGGGTATGGCCCTACAATGAGCAGTTCTTC

j_call: TRBJ1-2
clone_size: few
v_call: TRBV25-1
d_call: NA
cdr3_aa: CASSEWGEGYGYTF
cdr3_nt: TGTGCCAGCAGTGAATGGGGGGAAGGCTATGGCTACACCTTC

j_call: TRBJ2-2
clone_size: NA
v_call: TRBV5-1
d_call: TRBD2
cdr3_aa: CAGSLGLSGGEWGGELFF
cdr3_nt: TGCGCCGGCAGCTTGGGCCTCAGCGGGGGCGAATGGGGCGGGGAGCTGTTTTTT

j_call: TRBJ1-2
clone_size: NA
v_call: TRBV6-1
d_call: TRBD1
cdr3_aa: CASSTTGLNGYTF
cdr3_nt: TGTGCCAGCAGTACGACAGGGTTGAATGGCTACACCTTC

j_call: TRBJ2-5
clone_size: once
v_call: TRBV6-1
d_call: TRBD2
cdr3_aa: CASSGTSGSSETQYF
cdr3_nt: TGTGCCAGCAGTGGGACTAGCGGATCTAGCGAGACCCAGTACTTC

j_call: TRBJ2-1
clone_size: NA
v_call: TRBV2
d_call: TRBD2
cdr3_aa: CASSEGLAGVNEQFF
cdr3_nt: TGTGCCAGCAGTGAAGGGCTAGCGGGGGTCAATGAGCAGTTCTTC